This T cell receptor beta chain derives from a study of sequential checkpoint blockade in melanoma. The wider study: After nivolumab or ipilimumab alone, about two dozen patients had week-13 rebiopsies.

Sequencing was performed with immunoSEQ multiplex PCR; in TCRdb, only in-frame clones are kept and a portion is missing. The sample holds approximately 2,500 clones; roughly 19% are singletons and the top ten take approximately 25%. Treatment indicated: randomized to nivolumab then ipilimumab (arm A) or the reverse (arm B). None of the patients previously received DNA-damaging chemotherapy. CDR1 is SGHNT and CDR2 is YENEEA in the germline V gene. Trimming stripped 6 bases from V and 1 base from J, with 13 bases between. The CDR3 consists of 15 residues. This clone is labeled as medium-sized. Its specificity is unknown. Study-level results: Mutational load did not correlate with tumor T-cell fraction or clonality. Patients with week-13 increases in T-cell fraction and clonality benefited about 30 times more often.

J is TRBJ1-3 and V is TRBV11-3; no firm D call. The material sequenced was tumor tissue (inferred from file names), taken from a patient given nivolumab and ipilimumab in sequence. This receptor was identified in a human donor with melanoma. The CDR3 region has the DNA TGTGCCAGCAGTAACGCCCGGGGATCTGGAAACACCATATATTTT. Translating gives CASSNARGSGNTIYF.